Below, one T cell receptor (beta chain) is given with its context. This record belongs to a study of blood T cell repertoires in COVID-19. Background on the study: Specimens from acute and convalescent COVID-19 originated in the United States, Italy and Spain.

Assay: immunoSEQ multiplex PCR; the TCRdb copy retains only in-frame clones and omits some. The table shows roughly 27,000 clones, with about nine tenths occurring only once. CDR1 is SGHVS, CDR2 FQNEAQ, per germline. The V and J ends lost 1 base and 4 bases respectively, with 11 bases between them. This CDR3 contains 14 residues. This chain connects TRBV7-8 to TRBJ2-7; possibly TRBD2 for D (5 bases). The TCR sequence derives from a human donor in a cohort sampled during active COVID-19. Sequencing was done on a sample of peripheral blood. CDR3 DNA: TGTGCCAGCAGCTTAGACGGGGATAGGTACGAGCAGTACTTC. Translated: CASSLDGDRYEQYF.